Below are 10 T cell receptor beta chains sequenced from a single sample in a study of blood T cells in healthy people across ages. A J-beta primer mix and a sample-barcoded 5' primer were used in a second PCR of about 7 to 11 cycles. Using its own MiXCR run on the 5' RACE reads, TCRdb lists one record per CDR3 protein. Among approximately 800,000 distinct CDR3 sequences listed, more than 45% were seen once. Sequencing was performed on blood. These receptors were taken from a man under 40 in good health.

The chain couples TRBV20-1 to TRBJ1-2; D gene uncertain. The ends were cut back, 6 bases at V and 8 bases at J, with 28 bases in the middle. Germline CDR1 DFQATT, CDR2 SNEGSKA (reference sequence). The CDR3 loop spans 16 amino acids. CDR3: CSALGPKDGASGGYTF. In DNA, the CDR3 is TGCAGTGCACTTGGCCCCAAGGACGGAGCTAGTGGAGGCTACACCTTC.

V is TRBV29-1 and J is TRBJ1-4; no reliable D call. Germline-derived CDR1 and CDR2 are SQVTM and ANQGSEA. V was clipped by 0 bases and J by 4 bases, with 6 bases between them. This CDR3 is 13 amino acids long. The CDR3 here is CSVEERDNEKLFF. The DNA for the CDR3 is TGCAGCGTTGAAGAACGGGATAATGAAAAACTGTTTTTT.

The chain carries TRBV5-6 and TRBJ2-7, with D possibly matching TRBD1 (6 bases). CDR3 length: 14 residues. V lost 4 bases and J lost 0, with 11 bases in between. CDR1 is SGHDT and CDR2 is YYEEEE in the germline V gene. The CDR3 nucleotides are TGTGCCAGCAGCGACGACAGGTTCTCCTACGAGCAGTACTTC. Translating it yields CASSDDRFSYEQYF.

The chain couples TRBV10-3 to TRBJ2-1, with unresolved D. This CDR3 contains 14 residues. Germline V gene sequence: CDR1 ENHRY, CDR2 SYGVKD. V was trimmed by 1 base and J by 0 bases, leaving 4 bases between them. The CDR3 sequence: CAISEFGSYNEQFF. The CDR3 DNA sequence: TGTGCCATCAGTGAGTTTGGCTCCTACAATGAGCAGTTCTTC.

CDR3 in DNA: TGCAGTGCCGGCCACGGGGCTTACAATGAGCAGTTCTTC. This translates into CSAGHGAYNEQFF. The rearrangement joins TRBV20-1 to TRBJ2-1, with D perhaps TRBD1 or TRBD2 (5 bases each). This CDR3 spans 13 amino acids. The V gene lost 6 bases and the J gene lost 4 bases, with 13 bases spanning the gap. Germline CDR1 DFQATT, CDR2 SNEGSKA (reference sequence).

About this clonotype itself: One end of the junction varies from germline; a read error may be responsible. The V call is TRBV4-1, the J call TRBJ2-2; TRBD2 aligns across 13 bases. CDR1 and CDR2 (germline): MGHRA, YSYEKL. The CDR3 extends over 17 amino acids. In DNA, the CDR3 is TGCGCCAGCAGCCACGGCGGACTAGCGGGGGACACCGGGGAGCCGTTTTTT. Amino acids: CASSHGGLAGDTGEPFF.

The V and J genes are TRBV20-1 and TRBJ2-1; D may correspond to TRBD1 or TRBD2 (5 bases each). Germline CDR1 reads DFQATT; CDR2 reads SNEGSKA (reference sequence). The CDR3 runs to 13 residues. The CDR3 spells CSAYESGRGEQFF. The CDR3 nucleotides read TGCAGCGCATATGAATCAGGGAGAGGCGAGCAGTTCTTC.

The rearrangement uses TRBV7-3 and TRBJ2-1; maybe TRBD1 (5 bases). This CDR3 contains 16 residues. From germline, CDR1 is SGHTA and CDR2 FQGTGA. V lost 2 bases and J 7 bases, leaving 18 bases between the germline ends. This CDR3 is CASSLLAGPLGNEQFF. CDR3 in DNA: TGTGCCAGCAGCTTATTGGCAGGGCCCCTTGGGAATGAGCAGTTCTTC.

This chain's CDR3 is CASSLIGTEPNEQYF. Here the CDR3 DNA reads TGTGCCAGCAGCTTAATAGGGACGGAACCTAACGAGCAGTACTTC. The V and J genes are TRBV7-2 and TRBJ2-7; D may correspond to TRBD1 or TRBD2 (5 bases each). V was pared by 2 bases and J by 5 bases, with 16 bases between. Germline CDR1 SGHTA, CDR2 FQGNSA. This CDR3 comprises 15 residues.

The CDR3 protein is CASTEVAGGLLDGQFF. CDR3 nucleotide sequence: TGTGCCAGCACCGAAGTAGCGGGAGGTTTGTTGGACGGGCAGTTCTTC. The chain uses TRBV6-2 or TRBV6-3 and TRBJ2-1; 10 nucleotides align to TRBD2. Germline lookup yields CDR1 MNHEY and CDR2 SVGEGT. The CDR3 runs to 16 residues. V trimming: 7 bases; J trimming: 12 bases; junction bases outside the gene matches: 18.